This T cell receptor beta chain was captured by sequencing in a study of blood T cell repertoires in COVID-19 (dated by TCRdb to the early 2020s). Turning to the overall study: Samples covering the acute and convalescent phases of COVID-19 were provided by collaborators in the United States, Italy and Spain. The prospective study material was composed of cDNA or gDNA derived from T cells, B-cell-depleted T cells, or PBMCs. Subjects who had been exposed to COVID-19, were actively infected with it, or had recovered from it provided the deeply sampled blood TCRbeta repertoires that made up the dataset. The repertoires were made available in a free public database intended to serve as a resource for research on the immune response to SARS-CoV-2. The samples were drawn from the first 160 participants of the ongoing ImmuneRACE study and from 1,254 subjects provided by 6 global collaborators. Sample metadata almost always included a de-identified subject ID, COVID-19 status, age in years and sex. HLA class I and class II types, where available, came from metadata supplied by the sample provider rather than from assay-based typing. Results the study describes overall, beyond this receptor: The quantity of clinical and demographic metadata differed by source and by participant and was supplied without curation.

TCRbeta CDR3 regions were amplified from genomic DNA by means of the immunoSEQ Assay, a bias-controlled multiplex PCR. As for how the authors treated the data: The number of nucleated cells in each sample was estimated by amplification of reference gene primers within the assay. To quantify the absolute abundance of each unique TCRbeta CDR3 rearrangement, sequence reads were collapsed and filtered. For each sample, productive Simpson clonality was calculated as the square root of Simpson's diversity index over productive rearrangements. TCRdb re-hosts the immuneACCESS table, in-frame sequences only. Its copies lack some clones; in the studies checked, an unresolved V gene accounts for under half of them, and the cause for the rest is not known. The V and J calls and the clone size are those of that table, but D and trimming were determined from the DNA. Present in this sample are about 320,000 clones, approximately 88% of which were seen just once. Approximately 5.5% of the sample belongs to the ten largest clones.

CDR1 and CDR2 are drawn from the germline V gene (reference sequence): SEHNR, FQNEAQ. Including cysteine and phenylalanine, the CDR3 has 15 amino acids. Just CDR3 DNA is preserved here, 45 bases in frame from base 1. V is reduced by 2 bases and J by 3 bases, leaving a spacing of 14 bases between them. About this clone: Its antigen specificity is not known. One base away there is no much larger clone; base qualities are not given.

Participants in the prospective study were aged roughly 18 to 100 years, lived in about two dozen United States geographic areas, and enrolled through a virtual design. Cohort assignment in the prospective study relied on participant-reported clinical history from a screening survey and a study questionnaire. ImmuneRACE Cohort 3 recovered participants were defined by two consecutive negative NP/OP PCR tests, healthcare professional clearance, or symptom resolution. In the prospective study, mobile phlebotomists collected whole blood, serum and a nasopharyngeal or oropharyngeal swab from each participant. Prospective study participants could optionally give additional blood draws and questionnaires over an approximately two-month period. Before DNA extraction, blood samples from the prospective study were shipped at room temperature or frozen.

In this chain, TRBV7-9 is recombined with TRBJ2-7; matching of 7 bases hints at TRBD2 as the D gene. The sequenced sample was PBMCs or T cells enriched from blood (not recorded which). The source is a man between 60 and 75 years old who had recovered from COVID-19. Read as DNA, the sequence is TGTGCCAGCAGCTTATTAAGGGGGGGTCTCTACGAGCAGTACTTC. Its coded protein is CASSLLRGGLYEQYF.